The 31 T cell receptor beta chains listed next were all sequenced from one sample in a study of T cells in localized non-small cell lung cancer. Repertoires were generated with immunoSEQ multiplex PCR, while TCRdb's copy carries only in-frame clones and drops some. The table lists roughly 3,000 clones, 25% to 35% of them singletons. The sequences come from lung tumor tissue, collected before any cancer treatment. The source is a man between 40 and 70 years old with stage I lung adenocarcinoma.

The CDR3 spells CASSLGQGYEQYF. The CDR3 DNA is TGTGCCAGCAGTTTGGGACAGGGGTACGAGCAGTACTTC. The V call is TRBV28, the J call TRBJ2-7, with 10 nucleotides matching TRBD1. CDR3 length equals 13 residues. From germline, CDR1 is MDHEN and CDR2 SYDVKM. Trimming at V came to 3 bases and at J to 4 bases, leaving 0 bases not matched to a gene.

In the case of this clone: An end of the junction differs from the germline gene, which may be a read error. This chain links TRBV19 with TRBJ2-5, with 7 bases matching TRBD1. Germline V lookup: CDR1 LNHDA, CDR2 SQIVND (reference sequence). The CDR3 spans 13 residues. CDR3 nucleotides: TGTGCCAGTACCTATAGTAACAGGGGCCCATTGCACTTC. It translates to CASTYSNRGPLHF.

The rearrangement links TRBV11-3 to TRBJ2-5; 12 nucleotides agree with TRBD2. Germline V CDR1 and CDR2: SGHNT, YENEEA. The V segment lost 3 bases and the J segment 5 bases; nucleotides outside the gene matches: 7. The CDR3 runs 16 residues. The CDR3 DNA is TGTGCCAGCAGCTTCGTACTAGCGGGGGGTGGTGAGACCCAGTACTTC. This encodes CASSFVLAGGGETQYF. Based on the CDR3 plus reference TRBV11-3 and TRBJ2-5, the full variable domain is EAGVVQSPRYKIIEKKQPVAFWCNPISGHNTLYWYLQNLGQGPELLIRYENEEAVDDSQLPKDRFSAERLKGVDSTLKIQPAELGDSAVYLCASSFVLAGGGETQYFGPGTRLLVL.

Comments on this clone: Compared with germline, one end of the junction differs, possibly owing to a read error. The chain links TRBV6-8 to TRBJ1-3; no firm D call. The CDR3 is made up of 14 amino acids. Germline CDR1 reads MNHGY; CDR2 reads SAAAGT. This chain's CDR3 is CAISGPRAGNTIYF. DNA of the CDR3: TGTGCCATCAGTGGCCCGAGGGCTGGAAACACCATATATTTT.

This clone is medium-sized in the sample. J is TRBJ1-5 and V is TRBV9; D is undetermined. The CDR3 totals 14 residues. CDR1 SGDLS and CDR2 YYNGEE come from the germline V gene. V was clipped by 0 bases and J by 7 bases, with 11 bases between them. CDR3 region: CASSVEETNQPQHF. CDR3 coding DNA: TGTGCCAGCAGCGTAGAGGAAACCAACCAGCCCCAGCATTTT.

The V call is TRBV11-3, the J call TRBJ2-5; TRBD2 matches 7 bases. V trimming: 1 base; J trimming: 3 bases; junction bases outside the gene matches: 11. Germline CDR1 is SGHNT and CDR2 is YENEEA. The CDR3 extends over 17 amino acids. CDR3 coding DNA: TGTGCCAGCAGCTTAGTTCAACTCCGGGACTACAAAGAGACCCAGTACTTC. Its protein product is CASSLVQLRDYKETQYF.

This chain joins TRBV18 and TRBJ2-2; D is possibly TRBD2 (5 bases). Between the trimmed V and J ends, which lost 3 bases and 6 bases, there was a span of 17 bases. Germline CDR1 reads KGHSH; CDR2 reads LQKENI. The CDR3 spans 16 residues. The CDR3 DNA is TGTGCCAGCTCACCCCCATCGAGGAGGCAAGCCGGGGAGCTGTTTTTT. Protein sequence: CASSPPSRRQAGELFF.

The chain employs TRBV28 and TRBJ2-2; 7 positions agree with TRBD1. The CDR3 extends over 16 amino acids. CDR1 MDHEN and CDR2 SYDVKM come from the germline V gene. V gave up 2 bases and J gave up 6 bases; unmatched junction bases: 9. CDR3 sequence reads: CASSLPTSTGPGELFF. The CDR3 DNA reads as TGTGCCAGCAGTTTACCTACATCGACAGGGCCCGGGGAGCTGTTTTTT.

The table lists this clone with a few counts. V usage is TRBV5-1 and J usage is TRBJ2-7, with D unclear. The CDR3 is 14 residues long. CDR1 and CDR2 (germline): SGHRS, YFSETQ. The V and J ends lost 0 bases and 4 bases respectively, with 11 bases between them. The CDR3 region is CASSLESLRYEQYF. In DNA, the CDR3 is TGCGCCAGCAGCTTGGAGTCGCTCCGTTACGAGCAGTACTTC.

This clone appeared a few times. The chain has TRBV28 and TRBJ1-4; D gene unclear. CDR3 size: 12 residues. V lost 8 bases and J 6 bases, leaving 10 bases between the germline ends. The germline V gene encodes CDR1 MDHEN and CDR2 SYDVKM. DNA of the CDR3: TGTGCCAGCGGTGCCCCAGATGAAAAACTGTTTTTT. Protein product: CASGAPDEKLFF.

The chain has TRBV6-7 and TRBJ2-5; D possibly uses TRBD1 or TRBD2 (5 bases each). TRBV6-7 is an ORF; its function is uncertain. The germline V and J ends were trimmed by 4 bases and 6 bases, with 12 bases remaining between them. The CDR3 contains 13 residues. CDR3 sequence: CASSWDPRKTQYF. CDR3 nucleotide sequence: TGTGCCAGCAGTTGGGACCCGAGGAAGACCCAGTACTTC.

By share of the sample, this clone is medium-sized (0.01 to 0.1%). This chain joins TRBV9 and TRBJ2-5; D perhaps matches TRBD2 (5 bases). The germline V and J ends were trimmed by 0 bases and 5 bases, with 8 bases remaining between them. The CDR3 has 13 residues. The germline V gene has CDR1 SGDLS and CDR2 YYNGEE. CDR3 sequence reads: CASSVGGLETQYF. Written as DNA, the CDR3 is TGTGCCAGCAGCGTAGGAGGGTTGGAGACCCAGTACTTC.

This clone has just a few counts. The gene calls are TRBV11-1 and TRBJ2-5; 10 nucleotides agree with TRBD1. Trimming took 4 bases from V and 7 from J; bases not matched to a gene: 12. Germline V lookup: CDR1 SGHAT, CDR2 FQDESV (reference sequence). The CDR3 extends over 16 amino acids. CDR3 region: CASSSGTGVTGVTQYF. The CDR3 bases are TGTGCCAGCAGCTCCGGGACAGGGGTTACCGGGGTGACCCAGTACTTC.

Within the sample, this clone is medium-sized. The CDR3: CASSVAEGRSSPLHF. The CDR3 DNA sequence: TGTGCCAGCAGCGTAGCGGAGGGGAGGTCATCACCCCTCCACTTT. The chain combines TRBV9 with TRBJ1-6; a possible D gene is TRBD1 (5 bases). The V and J ends lost 0 bases and 10 bases respectively, with 14 bases between them. The CDR3 runs to 15 residues. From germline, CDR1 is SGDLS and CDR2 YYNGEE.

This clone was observed a few times. The J gene is TRBJ1-5, the V gene TRBV6-8, with 9 nucleotides matching TRBD1. This CDR3 has 16 residues. Trimming took 4 bases from V and 0 from J; bases not matched to a gene: 4. Germline CDR1 is MNHGY and CDR2 is SAAAGT. CDR3 sequence reads: CASSSRQGGSNQPQHF. CDR3 nucleotides: TGTGCCAGCAGTTCCAGACAGGGGGGTAGCAATCAGCCCCAGCATTTT.

By share, this clone ranks as medium-sized. The chain employs TRBV9 and TRBJ1-2; the match to TRBD1 covers 8 bases. CDR3 length: 13 residues. The germline gives CDR1 SGDLS, CDR2 YYNGEE. J gave up 8 bases and V 4 bases, and 7 bases lay outside the gene matches. The CDR3 region has the DNA TGTGCCAGCAGCCTCGGGGACAGGCGCGGCTACACCTTC. Its translation is CASSLGDRRGYTF.

This clone was counted only a few times. V and J are TRBV18 and TRBJ1-1; unclear D gene. Per the germline V gene, CDR1 is KGHSH and CDR2 is LQKENI. V lost 5 bases to trimming and J lost 3 bases, with 10 bases between them. This CDR3 has 13 residues. The CDR3 spells CASSTTRDTEAFF. CDR3 in DNA: TGTGCCAGCTCAACTACAAGGGACACTGAAGCTTTCTTT.

The chain has TRBV30 and TRBJ1-6; a possible D gene is TRBD1 (5 bases). The germline V gene has CDR1 GTSNPN and CDR2 SVGIG (reference sequence). The CDR3 has 14 residues. The V end was cut by 3 bases, the J end by 3 bases, with 9 bases between. The CDR3 sequence: CAWSPGIYNSPLHF. As DNA, the CDR3 is TGTGCCTGGAGCCCAGGGATCTATAATTCACCCCTCCACTTT. Together with reference TRBV30 and TRBJ1-6, the CDR3 gives the full variable domain: SQTIHQWPATLVQPVGSPLSLECTVEGTSNPNLYWYRQAAGRGLQLLFYSVGIGQISSEVPQNLSASRPQDRQFILSSKKLLLSDSGFYLCAWSPGIYNSPLHFGNGTRLTVT.

V is TRBV18 and J is TRBJ2-5; D perhaps matches TRBD2 (5 bases). Germline V lookup: CDR1 KGHSH, CDR2 LQKENI. Trimming stripped 1 base from V and 4 bases from J, with 13 bases between. This CDR3 region has 15 residues. CDR3 amino acids: CASSPLDGVGETQYF. The DNA of the CDR3 is TGTGCCAGCTCACCACTTGACGGGGTTGGAGAGACCCAGTACTTC. The full variable domain, completed using reference TRBV18 and TRBJ2-5, is NAGVMQNPRHLVRRRGQEARLRCSPMKGHSHVYWYRQLPEEGLKFMVYLQKENIIDESGMPKERFSAEFPKEGPSILRIQQVVRGDSAAYFCASSPLDGVGETQYFGPGTRLLVL.

This sequence joins TRBV9 and TRBJ2-3, with D maybe TRBD2 (6 bases). The germline V gene has CDR1 SGDLS and CDR2 YYNGEE. This CDR3 comprises 13 residues. V gave up 0 bases and J gave up 9 bases, with 11 bases separating them. The CDR3 protein is CASSVEEGRTQYF. CDR3 coding DNA: TGTGCCAGCAGCGTAGAGGAGGGGCGCACGCAGTATTTT. Drawing the rest from reference TRBV9 and TRBJ2-3, the complete variable domain is DSGVTQTPKHLITATGQRVTLRCSPRSGDLSVYWYQQSLDQGLQFLIQYYNGEERAKGNILERFSAQQFPDLHSELNLSSLELGDSALYFCASSVEEGRTQYFGPGTRLTVL.

This clone is medium-sized by share. The V call is TRBV11-3, the J call TRBJ2-6, with D uncertain. The CDR3 consists of 16 residues. V lost 5 bases and J 3 bases, leaving 14 bases between the germline ends. The germline V gene has CDR1 SGHNT and CDR2 YENEEA. The CDR3 sequence: CASSPRSEGGANVLTF. CDR3 DNA: TGTGCCAGCAGCCCCCGGTCGGAAGGTGGGGCCAACGTCCTGACTTTC.

This clone was detected only a few times. The J gene is TRBJ2-3, the V gene TRBV9; D is perhaps TRBD1 (5 bases). The germline CDR1 and CDR2 sequences are SGDLS and YYNGEE. This CDR3 spans 14 amino acids. Trimming took off 7 bases at V and 3 bases at J, with 15 bases between the two ends. The CDR3 here is CASHRQSLTDTQYF. CDR3 in DNA: TGTGCCAGCCACCGACAGTCCTTAACAGATACGCAGTATTTT. The full variable domain, rest sourced from reference TRBV9 and TRBJ2-3, is DSGVTQTPKHLITATGQRVTLRCSPRSGDLSVYWYQQSLDQGLQFLIQYYNGEERAKGNILERFSAQQFPDLHSELNLSSLELGDSALYFCASHRQSLTDTQYFGPGTRLTVL.

The genes are TRBV30 and TRBJ2-1; 7 bases agree with TRBD2. Germline CDR1 and CDR2: GTSNPN and SVGIG (reference sequence). This CDR3 has 18 amino acids. With V trimmed by 1 base and J by 0 bases, 12 bases remained unmatched. CDR3 sequence: CAWSGARPGGLSYNEQFF. The CDR3 bases are TGTGCCTGGAGTGGGGCCCGTCCGGGGGGTCTCTCCTACAATGAGCAGTTCTTC.

This clone was detected a few times. V is TRBV11-3 and J is TRBJ2-3, with D possibly TRBD1 on 6 matching bases. Trimming left V 4 bases short and J 3 bases short, with 11 bases between. This CDR3 has 14 amino acids. Germline-derived CDR1 and CDR2 are SGHNT and YENEEA. The CDR3 loop reads CASSSQTGTDTQYF. The CDR3 DNA follows: TGTGCCAGCAGCTCGCAAACAGGGACAGATACGCAGTATTTT.

The rearrangement links TRBV11-3 to TRBJ2-2; perhaps TRBD2 as D (5 bases). Germline CDR1 is SGHNT and CDR2 is YENEEA. V lost 3 bases to trimming and J lost 6 bases, with 11 bases between them. CDR3 length equals 14 residues. The CDR3 DNA reads as TGTGCCAGCAGCTTTGTCCGGGAAGCCGGGGAGCTGTTTTTT. This codes for CASSFVREAGELFF.

This clone is deemed medium-sized. J is TRBJ1-5 and V is TRBV11-3; 7 bases are a match to TRBD1. The CDR3 is 16 residues long. With V trimmed by 5 bases and J by 2 bases, 9 bases remained unmatched. Germline V gene lookup returns CDR1 SGHNT and CDR2 YENEEA. The DNA of the CDR3 is TGTGCCAGCAGCAAGGGACAGATCCTTGGCAATCAGCCCCAGCATTTT. It encodes CASSKGQILGNQPQHF.

This clone was counted a few times. The rearrangement joins TRBV6-8 to TRBJ1-4; possible D gene TRBD1, 5 bases. This CDR3 has 15 residues. Trimming took 4 bases from V and 5 from J, leaving 14 bases between them. Germline-derived CDR1 and CDR2 are MNHGY and SAAAGT. The CDR3 sequence: CASSLFPGGNEKLFF. In DNA, the CDR3 is TGTGCCAGCAGTTTATTCCCGGGGGGGAATGAAAAACTGTTTTTT.

The CDR3 nucleotides read TGTGCCTGGAGAGGATTGGGCCGGGGTCAGCCCCAGCATTTT. It codes for CAWRGLGRGQPQHF. The chain carries TRBV30 and TRBJ1-5; D is undetermined. V gave up 3 bases and J gave up 6 bases, with 15 bases separating them. Germline-derived CDR1 and CDR2 are GTSNPN and SVGIG (reference sequence). There are 14 residues in the CDR3.

By its share, this clone is medium-sized. The J gene is TRBJ1-2, the V gene TRBV6-8; D call uncertain. The CDR3 is 15 residues long. Trimming stripped 0 bases from V and 4 bases from J, with 12 bases between. Germline assignment: CDR1 MNHGY and CDR2 SAAAGT. The CDR3 spells CASSYSGPIAYGYTF. CDR3 nucleotide sequence: TGTGCCAGCAGTTACTCCGGGCCGATAGCCTATGGCTACACCTTC.

CDR3 residues: CASMGTGASNQPQHF. Here the CDR3 DNA reads TGTGCCAGTATGGGAACAGGGGCTAGCAATCAGCCCCAGCATTTT. The rearrangement joins TRBV19 to TRBJ1-5, with TRBD1 matching 7 bases. The V and J ends lost 7 bases and 0 bases, in that order; junction bases with no gene match: 6. CDR1 is LNHDA, CDR2 SQIVND, per germline (reference sequence). This CDR3 has 15 amino acids.

In this sample, this clone turned up a few times. The chain carries TRBV9 and TRBJ1-1; D remains ambiguous. V shed 5 bases and J shed 7 bases, with 15 bases lying between them. This CDR3 comprises 13 residues. CDR1 SGDLS and CDR2 YYNGEE come from the germline V gene. The CDR3 is CASRLGNSGEAFF. The CDR3 DNA reads TGTGCCAGCAGGCTAGGCAATTCCGGTGAAGCTTTCTTT.